Listed below are T cell receptor beta chains from one sample, sequenced in a study of CD8+ T cells in alopecia areata. Repertoires were generated with immunoSEQ multiplex PCR, while TCRdb's copy carries only in-frame clones and drops some. The sample has about 74,000 clones; 29% are singletons. Sequencing used CD8+ T cells sorted from blood, obtained at week 4, from a patient treated with tofacitinib. Every receptor here comes from a human donor with alopecia areata. The CDR3 runs from the conserved cysteine through the conserved F or W. Fields, in order: clone size, J gene, V gene, CDR3 length, D gene, CDR3 DNA, CDR3 protein. A D gene is named only where the DNA matches it firmly. Size is omitted from some rows. Given values are once, few, many or a class for expanded clones.

size: few; J: TRBJ2-2; V: TRBV29-1; length: 12; D: .; DNA: TGCAGCGTTGAAGCGGGTGCCGGGGAGCTGTTTTTT; CDR3: CSVEAGAGELFF
size: .; J: TRBJ2-7; V: TRBV7-8; length: 14; D: .; DNA: TGTGCCAGCAGCTTAGCCGTAAGCTCCTACGAGCAGTACTTC; CDR3: CASSLAVSSYEQYF
size: .; J: TRBJ2-4; V: TRBV11-2; length: 15; D: .; DNA: TGTGCCAGCAGCTCCAACAGTCGCCGCCCAAACATTCAGTACTTC; CDR3: CASSSNSRRPNIQYF
size: .; J: TRBJ1-2; V: TRBV5-6; length: 15; D: .; DNA: TGTGCCAGCAGCTTGGGGACAGCAGACCTCTATGGCTACACCTTC; CDR3: CASSLGTADLYGYTF
size: .; J: TRBJ2-7; V: TRBV5-1; length: 15; D: TRBD1; DNA: TGCGCCAGCAGCGTCGACAGGGGGCTAACCTACGAGCAGTACTTC; CDR3: CASSVDRGLTYEQYF
size: few; J: TRBJ2-1; V: TRBV29-1; length: 17; D: TRBD2; DNA: TGCAGCGTTGAAGATCGGGCTAGCGGGAGGTCCTACAATGAGCAGTTCTTC; CDR3: CSVEDRASGRSYNEQFF
size: .; J: TRBJ2-2; V: TRBV10-3; length: 14; D: .; DNA: TGTGCCATCAGTGAGACAGGGAACACCGGGGAGCTGTTTTTT; CDR3: CAISETGNTGELFF
size: few; J: TRBJ1-5; V: TRBV30; length: 14; D: .; DNA: TGTGCCTGGAGCCCAGGGTTGAGCAATCAGCCCCAGCATTTT; CDR3: CAWSPGLSNQPQHF
size: .; J: TRBJ1-2; V: TRBV29-1; length: 13; D: .; DNA: TGCAGCGTCGGAGGAACATCAATCTATGGCTACACCTTC; CDR3: CSVGGTSIYGYTF
size: few; J: TRBJ1-5; V: TRBV27; length: 12; D: .; DNA: TGTGCCAGCAGTTTTATCAATCAGCCCCAGCATTTT; CDR3: CASSFINQPQHF
size: few; J: TRBJ2-7; V: TRBV30; length: 12; D: TRBD1; DNA: TGTGCCTGGAGTGTACAGGGGAACGAGCAGTACTTC; CDR3: CAWSVQGNEQYF
size: few; J: TRBJ1-1; V: TRBV19; length: 13; D: .; DNA: TGTGCCAGTAAATTGGGCAGGAACACTGAAGCTTTCTTT; CDR3: CASKLGRNTEAFF
size: .; J: TRBJ2-1; V: TRBV6-5; length: 15; D: TRBD1; DNA: TGTGCCAGCAGTTACTATGGGACAGGATACAATGAGCAGTTCTTC; CDR3: CASSYYGTGYNEQFF
size: few; J: TRBJ2-1; V: TRBV9; length: 14; D: .; DNA: TGTGCCACCAATAGCGGCCCAGTTCAGAATGAGCAGTTCTTC; CDR3: CATNSGPVQNEQFF
size: .; J: TRBJ2-1; V: TRBV7-8; length: 14; D: .; DNA: TGTGCCAGCAGTTACACACGGGAAGGCAATGAGCAGTTCTTC; CDR3: CASSYTREGNEQFF
size: few; J: TRBJ2-7; V: TRBV29-1; length: 14; D: TRBD2; DNA: TGCAGCGTTGAAGGGCTAGCGGGATCCTACGAGCAGTACTTC; CDR3: CSVEGLAGSYEQYF
size: .; J: TRBJ2-7; V: TRBV19; length: 13; D: .; DNA: TGTGCCAGCAAACAGTGGGGTTTTTACGAGCAGTACTTC; CDR3: CASKQWGFYEQYF
size: .; J: TRBJ2-1; V: TRBV9; length: 16; D: TRBD2; DNA: TGTGCCAGCAGCGGGACTAGCGGGAGAGTTAGGAATGAGCAGTTCTTC; CDR3: CASSGTSGRVRNEQFF
size: .; J: TRBJ1-5; V: TRBV9; length: 13; D: .; DNA: TGTGCCAGCAGCGTAGACGGGAATCAGCCCCAGCATTTT; CDR3: CASSVDGNQPQHF
size: .; J: TRBJ1-1; V: TRBV4-1; length: 15; D: .; DNA: TGCGCCAGCAGCCAACTGGGACAAGAGAACACTGAAGCTTTCTTT; CDR3: CASSQLGQENTEAFF
size: hyperexpanded; J: TRBJ2-3; V: TRBV4-1; length: 13; D: .; DNA: TGCGCCAGCAGCCAAGATAGTTCGGGAACGCAGTATTTT; CDR3: CASSQDSSGTQYF
size: .; J: TRBJ2-7; V: TRBV7-9; length: 13; D: TRBD2; DNA: TGTGCCAGCAGCTTATCAGCGGGAGGCGAGCAGTACTTC; CDR3: CASSLSAGGEQYF
size: few; J: TRBJ2-2; V: TRBV2; length: 17; D: .; DNA: TGTGCCAGCGGATTCGAAGGGGACCATTTGAACACCGGGGAGCTGTTTTTT; CDR3: CASGFEGDHLNTGELFF
size: few; J: TRBJ2-7; V: TRBV29-1; length: 12; D: .; DNA: TGCAGCGTTGAGGAGCGGTCCTACGAGCAGTACTTC; CDR3: CSVEERSYEQYF
size: .; J: TRBJ2-7; V: TRBV29-1; length: 15; D: TRBD2; DNA: TGCAGCGTAGAACTAGCGGGAGCTTCTAGGTACGAGCAGTACTTC; CDR3: CSVELAGASRYEQYF
size: .; J: TRBJ2-5; V: TRBV10-3; length: 20; D: .; DNA: TGTGCCATCAGTGAGGCCGAGGGGCGGACTTTGGCCGAGAGCGGGGAGACCCAGTACTTC; CDR3: CAISEAEGRTLAESGETQYF
size: few; J: TRBJ2-1; V: TRBV2; length: 13; D: .; DNA: TGTGCCAGCAGTGATCGAGAGGTCAATGAGCAGTTCTTC; CDR3: CASSDREVNEQFF
size: .; J: TRBJ2-3; V: TRBV30; length: 13; D: .; DNA: TGTGCCTGGAGTGTTTTGGCCTACGATACGCAGTATTTT; CDR3: CAWSVLAYDTQYF
size: .; J: TRBJ2-5; V: TRBV13; length: 16; D: TRBD2; DNA: TGTGCCAGCAGCACCCGGACTAGCGGAGTCGGAGAGACCCAGTACTTC; CDR3: CASSTRTSGVGETQYF
size: few; J: TRBJ2-1; V: TRBV5-6; length: 13; D: .; DNA: TGTGCCAGCAGCCGCGGGACTTACAATGAGCAGTTCTTC; CDR3: CASSRGTYNEQFF
size: few; J: TRBJ2-7; V: TRBV2; length: 14; D: .; DNA: TGTGCCACCAGAGAGGGGCCTGGCCCCTACGAGCAGTACTTC; CDR3: CATREGPGPYEQYF
size: few; J: TRBJ1-1; V: TRBV29-1; length: 10; D: .; DNA: TGCAGCGTTGTACAGACTGAAGCTTTCTTT; CDR3: CSVVQTEAFF
size: .; J: TRBJ1-4; V: TRBV20-1; length: 11; D: .; DNA: TGCAGTGTCCCGTTCGGCGAAAAACTGTTTTTT; CDR3: CSVPFGEKLFF